The 23 T cell receptor beta chains presented below share a single source sample, sequenced in a study of blood T cell repertoires in COVID-19. Only in-frame clones appear in the TCRdb table, and some are missing; sequencing was by immunoSEQ multiplex PCR. This sample has over 110,000 clones; around 86% occur once, and the top ten carry 11%. Specimen: PBMCs or T cells enriched from blood (not recorded which). The receptor source for this set is a man between 60 and 70 years old who had recovered from COVID-19.

The chain couples TRBV7-6 to TRBJ2-5, with 8 positions matching TRBD1. The J segment lost 6 bases and the V segment lost 5 bases, leaving 5 bases of the junction unmatched. CDR1 is SGHVS and CDR2 is FNYEAQ in the germline V gene. CDR3 length equals 13 residues. The CDR3 region is CASSLGQGQTQYF. As DNA, the CDR3 is TGTGCCAGCAGCCTTGGACAGGGTCAGACCCAGTACTTC. Full variable domain (outside the CDR3, taken from reference TRBV7-6 and TRBJ2-5): GAGVSQSPRYKVTKRGQDVALRCDPISGHVSLYWYRQALGQGPEFLTYFNYEAQQDKSGLPNDRFSAERPEGSISTLTIQRTEQRDSAMYRCASSLGQGQTQYFGPGTRLLVL.

The V call is TRBV3-1 (or the pseudogene TRBV3-2), the J call TRBJ2-1; 8 positions agree with TRBD2. CDR3 length: 16 amino acids. Germline lookup yields CDR1 LGHDT and CDR2 YNNKEL (reference sequence). The junction had 10 bases not matched to a gene; V was cut back by 3 bases and J by 6 bases. Written as DNA, the CDR3 is TGTGCCAGCAGCCATGTTGGAAGCGGGGGCCTCAATGAGCAGTTCTTC. Translated: CASSHVGSGGLNEQFF.

Written as DNA, the CDR3 is TGTGCCAGCAGCTTAAACCAGGCGAACAATGAGCAGTTCTTC. It codes for CASSLNQANNEQFF. The chain couples TRBV5-4 to TRBJ2-1; D is undetermined. V was shortened by 2 bases and J by 5 bases, with 11 bases between the two germline ends. This CDR3 spans 14 amino acids. Germline V gene sequence: CDR1 SGHNT, CDR2 YYREEE (reference sequence).

V gene TRBV3-1 (or the pseudogene TRBV3-2) combines with J gene TRBJ1-1; D might be TRBD1 (6 bases). Trimming removed 2 bases at V and 7 bases at J, with 11 bases between. The CDR3 has 13 residues. CDR1 LGHDT and CDR2 YNNKEL come from the germline V gene (reference sequence). CDR3 in amino acids: CASSQRTVDEAFF. CDR3 nucleotide sequence: TGTGCCAGCAGCCAAAGGACAGTCGATGAAGCTTTCTTT.

J is TRBJ1-4 and V is TRBV4-2; a possible D gene is TRBD1 (5 bases). V was clipped by 3 bases and J by 0 bases, with 8 bases between them. CDR1 LGHNA and CDR2 YNFKEQ come from the germline V gene. There are 15 residues in the CDR3. This CDR3 is CASSQTVATNEKLFF. The CDR3 region has the DNA TGTGCCAGCAGCCAGACAGTTGCAACTAATGAAAAACTGTTTTTT.

This chain uses TRBV27 with TRBJ2-2; a weak D match, TRBD2 (6 bases). Germline V gives CDR1 MNHEY, CDR2 SMNVEV (reference sequence). Deletions cut 5 bases from V and 10 bases from J, with 11 bases between. This CDR3 comprises 12 residues. This chain's CDR3 is CASSRPGVELFF. The CDR3 DNA is TGTGCCAGCAGTCGTCCGGGGGTGGAGCTGTTTTTT.

This clone was counted a single time. V usage is TRBV2 and J usage is TRBJ2-1, with 9 bases lining up with TRBD2. The germline gives CDR1 SNHLY, CDR2 FYNNEI. The CDR3 is 13 residues long. With 7 bases clipped from V and 8 bases from J, the junction kept 6 bases outside the gene matches. The CDR3 bases are TGTGCCAGCACCGTCGCGGGAGGGCATGAGCAGTTCTTC. Its translation is CASTVAGGHEQFF.

The V gene is TRBV3-1 (or the pseudogene TRBV3-2), the J gene TRBJ1-1; possible D gene TRBD1, 5 bases. V shed 0 bases and J shed 2 bases, with 10 bases lying between them. The CDR3 extends over 15 amino acids. CDR1 LGHDT and CDR2 YNNKEL come from the germline V gene (reference sequence). DNA of the CDR3: TGTGCCAGCAGCCAAGATCGACAGCTAAACACTGAAGCTTTCTTT. It is translated as CASSQDRQLNTEAFF.

The chain carries TRBV3-1 (or the pseudogene TRBV3-2) and TRBJ1-2; tentatively, D is TRBD1 (5 bases). Germline-derived CDR1 and CDR2 are LGHDT and YNNKEL (reference sequence). There are 12 residues in the CDR3. Trimming left V 5 bases short and J 8 bases short, with 12 bases between. CDR3 residues: CASSASQGGYTF. CDR3 nucleotides: TGTGCCAGCAGCGCGAGTCAGGGAGGCTACACCTTC.

CDR3 sequence (DNA): TGTGCCAGCAGTTTATCAGGGGTCCTTTCCTACGAGCAGTACTTC. This translates into CASSLSGVLSYEQYF. The chain combines TRBV28 with TRBJ2-7; D might be TRBD1 (6 bases). The CDR3 extends over 15 amino acids. The germline gives CDR1 MDHEN, CDR2 SYDVKM. Trimming pared 1 base from V and 1 base from J, leaving 11 bases between. Supplemented by reference TRBV28 and TRBJ2-7, the full variable domain reads DVKVTQSSRYLVKRTGEKVFLECVQDMDHENMFWYRQDPGLGLRLIYFSYDVKMKEKGDIPEGYSVSREKKERFSLILESASTNQTSMYLCASSLSGVLSYEQYFGPGTRLTVT.

This clone was seen only once. The chain is built from TRBV30 and TRBJ1-4, with TRBD1 matching 9 bases. V lost 3 bases, J lost 9 bases, and 8 bases stayed unmatched. The CDR3 totals 14 residues. CDR1 and CDR2 from the germline V gene are GTSNPN and SVGIG (reference sequence). Here the CDR3 DNA reads TGTGCCTGGAGCTACAGGGGGCGCGTTCAAAAACTGTTTTTT. It translates to CAWSYRGRVQKLFF.

This chain uses TRBV11-2 with TRBJ2-3, with no clear D. Germline V lookup: CDR1 SGHAT, CDR2 FQNNGV. This CDR3 has 16 amino acids. Between the trimmed V and J ends, which lost 0 bases and 4 bases, there was a span of 14 bases. This CDR3 is CASSLDLGRLSDTQYF. CDR3 in DNA: TGTGCCAGCAGCTTAGATCTTGGTAGACTTTCAGATACGCAGTATTTT.

The V call is TRBV6-5, the J call TRBJ2-7; TRBD1 matches at 8 bases. V shed 2 bases, J shed 7 bases, and the junction held 7 bases outside the gene matches. The germline gives CDR1 MNHEY, CDR2 SVGAGI. The CDR3 length is 14 residues. CDR3 protein: CASSYTDRDREQYF. The CDR3 DNA is TGTGCCAGCAGTTACACGGACAGGGACCGGGAGCAGTACTTC.

V gene TRBV29-1 combines with J gene TRBJ2-2; a possible D gene is TRBD1 (6 bases). V was trimmed by 7 bases and J by 1 base, leaving 7 bases between them. The CDR3 is made up of 12 amino acids. Germline loops: CDR1 SQVTM, CDR2 ANQGSEA. The CDR3 region has the DNA TGCAGCGGGGGACAGAACACCGGGGAGCTGTTTTTT. Protein sequence: CSGGQNTGELFF.

The genes are TRBV6-5 and TRBJ2-7; the D gene is possibly TRBD2 (6 bases). Deletions cut 9 bases from V and 3 bases from J, with 21 bases between. The CDR3 contains 15 residues. Germline V gene lookup returns CDR1 MNHEY and CDR2 SVGAGI. In DNA, the CDR3 is TGTGCCAGTAGTAATCCGGGACTCCTGAGCTACGAGCAGTACTTC. It is translated as CASSNPGLLSYEQYF.

This clone was detected only a few times. V usage is TRBV2 and J usage is TRBJ1-4; 7 nucleotides align to TRBD1. The junction had 5 bases not matched to a gene; V was cut back by 4 bases and J by 3 bases. The CDR3 contains 15 residues. Germline lookup yields CDR1 SNHLY and CDR2 FYNNEI. The CDR3 sequence: CASSVTGTANEKLFF. The CDR3 DNA follows: TGTGCCAGCAGTGTCACCGGGACAGCTAATGAAAAACTGTTTTTT.

The chain uses TRBV2 and TRBJ1-3; the D gene is possibly TRBD1 (5 bases). V was pared by 3 bases and J by 0 bases, with 12 bases between. The CDR3 is 16 amino acids. Germline values: CDR1 SNHLY, CDR2 FYNNEI. CDR3 loop: CASSETRGYSGNTIYF. In DNA form, the CDR3 reads TGTGCCAGCAGTGAGACACGGGGGTACTCTGGAAACACCATATATTTT.

The V and J genes are TRBV12-3 or TRBV12-4 and TRBJ1-5; D not certain. Trimming stripped 6 bases from V and 4 bases from J, with 10 bases between. This CDR3 is built from 13 residues. This chain's CDR3 is CASRPTGNQPQHF. The CDR3 DNA reads as TGTGCCAGCAGACCGACGGGAAATCAGCCCCAGCATTTT.

The V gene is TRBV28, the J gene TRBJ1-5, with a weak D call TRBD1 (6 bases). There are 16 residues in the CDR3. With 1 base removed from V and 1 base from J, the gap between germline ends came to 11 bases. The germline V gene encodes CDR1 MDHEN and CDR2 SYDVKM. The chain's CDR3 is CASSLLGTLSNQPQHF. For the CDR3, the DNA is TGTGCCAGCAGTTTATTAGGGACACTGAGCAATCAGCCCCAGCATTTT.

In this sample, this clone turned up a few times. The chain employs TRBV5-6 and TRBJ1-5; no definite D call. CDR1 is SGHDT and CDR2 is YYEEEE in the germline V gene. The CDR3 has 15 amino acids. Trimming shortened V by 0 bases and J by 0 bases, and 7 bases separated the two germline ends. The CDR3: CASSLAGISNQPQHF. In nucleotides, the CDR3 is TGTGCCAGCAGCTTGGCAGGTATTAGCAATCAGCCCCAGCATTTT.

The chain employs TRBV3-1 (or the pseudogene TRBV3-2) and TRBJ1-3; D is perhaps TRBD1 (5 bases). The CDR3 loop spans 14 amino acids. Germline CDR1 reads LGHDT; CDR2 reads YNNKEL (reference sequence). V lost 9 bases to trimming and J lost 0 bases, with 12 bases between them. CDR3 sequence (DNA): TGTGCCAGTGCTGACAGCTTCTCTGGAAACACCATATATTTT. Its translation is CASADSFSGNTIYF.

The sample holds one count of this clone. The chain uses TRBV5-6 and TRBJ2-7; weak D call: TRBD2 (5 bases). This CDR3 is built from 12 residues. Germline V gene lookup returns CDR1 SGHDT and CDR2 YYEEEE. Trimming removed 0 bases from V and 7 bases from J, with 8 bases in between. The chain's CDR3 is CASSLGGREQYF. DNA for the CDR3: TGTGCCAGCAGCTTGGGAGGGCGGGAGCAGTACTTC. The full variable domain, in which reference TRBV5-6 and TRBJ2-7 provide the parts outside the CDR3, is DAGVTQSPTHLIKTRGQQVTLRCSPKSGHDTVSWYQQALGQGPQFIFQYYEEEERQRGNFPDRFSGHQFPNYSSELNVNALLLGDSALYLCASSLGGREQYFGPGTRLTVT.

The chain links TRBV11-3 to TRBJ2-1, with TRBD1 matching 10 bases. The V and J ends lost 5 bases and 6 bases, in that order; junction bases with no gene match: 7. The CDR3 length is 15 residues. Germline V CDR1 and CDR2: SGHNT, YENEEA. The CDR3 DNA reads as TGTGCCAGCAGCCCGGGGACAGGGGAGGGCAATGAGCAGTTCTTC. Translated: CASSPGTGEGNEQFF.